This TCR beta chain was recovered during a study of tumor-infiltrating lymphocytes in localized non-small cell lung cancer. TCRdb's table, derived via immunoSEQ multiplex PCR, lists solely in-frame clones and lacks some. The sample has 4,900 or so clones; 66% are singletons. Between the trimmed V and J ends, which lost 5 bases and 3 bases, there was a span of 11 bases. Germline V gene lookup returns CDR1 SGDLS and CDR2 YYNGEE. This CDR3 is 13 amino acids long. The specimen sequenced was lung tumor tissue. The receptor comes from a human donor with non-small cell lung cancer. J is TRBJ1-2 and V is TRBV9; tentatively, D is TRBD1 (6 bases). The CDR3 protein is CASSLGADYGYTF. For the CDR3, the DNA is TGTGCCAGCAGTTTGGGGGCGGACTATGGCTACACCTTC.